This TCR beta chain was documented in a study of long-term antiretroviral therapy in people with HIV. With survey level as its setting, the immunoSEQ assay was v3.0. The repertoire was sequenced with immunoSEQ multiplex PCR; TCRdb's copy has only in-frame clones and lacks some. Among 23,000 or so clones, just over 90% were seen once, and the ten largest hold over 9%. The CDR3 has 16 residues. Overall study results and limits: Narrower CDR3 length ranges marked HIV repertoires relative to controls. Once patients were on ART, diversity went higher but still fell short of transplant donor controls.

In each sample, roughly 1-10 million cryopreserved PBMC were present before DNA extraction. The table lists this clone with a few counts. Its specificity is unknown. The sequence came from a woman in her forties with HIV. V gene TRBV21-1 combines with J gene TRBJ2-7; the table's D call, TRBD2, has no DNA check behind it. TRBV21-1 is a listed pseudogene. Sequences were derived from unsorted PBMCs, sampled 7.6 years after starting antiretroviral therapy. The CDR3 is CASSKVRSGVGYEQYF. The CDR3 DNA is TGTGCCAGCAGCAAAGTTCGTAGCGGGGTCGGCTACGAGCAGTACTTC.